This entry lists 21 T cell receptor beta chains sequenced from one sample in a study of CD8+ T cells in alopecia areata. The treatment was: oral pan-JAK inhibitor, 5-10 mg twice daily. RNA, once extracted, was reverse transcribed into cDNA for use as the sequencing template. Libraries were prepared by immunoSEQ multiplex PCR; TCRdb keeps only in-frame clonotypes and omits some of them. The data hold about 120,000 clones, with approximately 52% observed a single time. The sequencing used CD8+ T cells sorted from blood, collected at week 4, from a patient treated with tofacitinib. These receptors were obtained from a human donor with alopecia areata.

There are a few counts of this clone. This chain connects TRBV6-1 to TRBJ1-5; a possible D gene is TRBD1 (6 bases). The germline V and J ends were trimmed by 1 base and 5 bases, with 18 bases remaining between them. Germline assignment: CDR1 MNHNS and CDR2 SASEGT. The CDR3 sequence is 17 residues long. The CDR3 coding sequence is TGTGCCAGCAGTGAAGACGTGGCAGGGGAAAGATATCAGCCCCAGCATTTT. It specifies CASSEDVAGERYQPQHF.

The chain couples TRBV6-5 to TRBJ2-7, with 7 bases fitting TRBD1. Per germline, CDR1 MNHEY and CDR2 SVGAGI. The CDR3 runs to 15 residues. Germline trimming cut 6 bases from V and 0 bases from J; bases unmatched to any gene: 8. The CDR3 region is CASRLVRDSSYEQYF. The CDR3 nucleotides are TGTGCCAGCAGGTTGGTCCGGGACAGCTCCTACGAGCAGTACTTC.

The V call is TRBV27, the J call TRBJ2-7; 9 positions match TRBD1. Germline trimming cut 5 bases from V and 6 bases from J; bases unmatched to any gene: 11. The CDR3 sequence is 15 residues long. Germline V gene lookup returns CDR1 MNHEY and CDR2 SMNVEV (reference sequence). The CDR3 loop reads CASSPRTGESSEQYF. Written as DNA, the CDR3 is TGTGCCAGCAGTCCCCGGACAGGGGAGTCGTCCGAGCAGTACTTC.

The chain employs TRBV7-9 and TRBJ2-5, with D uncertain. CDR3 length equals 15 residues. CDR1 and CDR2 from the germline V gene are SEHNR and FQNEAQ (reference sequence). V was pared by 5 bases and J by 4 bases, with 17 bases between. The CDR3 here is CASSPRLEFGETQYF. CDR3 sequence (DNA): TGTGCCAGCAGCCCAAGGCTAGAGTTTGGAGAGACCCAGTACTTC.

The chain combines TRBV5-6 with TRBJ1-2; 7 bases agree with TRBD1. This CDR3 spans 13 amino acids. Per germline, CDR1 SGHDT and CDR2 YYEEEE. Trimming removed 0 bases from V and 4 bases from J; junction bases left unmatched: 0. The CDR3 nucleotides read TGTGCCAGCAGCTTGGACAGGGGCTATGGCTACACCTTC. Its protein product is CASSLDRGYGYTF.

V gene TRBV27 combines with J gene TRBJ2-3, with no clear D. There are 11 residues in the CDR3. Trimming left V 5 bases short and J 2 bases short, with 2 bases between. The germline V gene encodes CDR1 MNHEY and CDR2 SMNVEV (reference sequence). The CDR3 here is CASSNTDTQYF. Written as DNA, the CDR3 is TGTGCCAGCAGTAACACAGATACGCAGTATTTT.

The chain couples TRBV7-9 to TRBJ2-1; TRBD2 might be the D (5 bases). Germline loops: CDR1 SEHNR, CDR2 FQNEAQ (reference sequence). The CDR3 covers 15 residues. Trimming removed 2 bases at V and 5 bases at J, with 13 bases between. Written as DNA, the CDR3 is TGTGCCAGCAGCTTAACAACTAGGAGAGACAATGAGCAGTTCTTC. Amino acid sequence: CASSLTTRRDNEQFF.

This chain connects TRBV29-1 to TRBJ1-2; 8 bases map to TRBD1. The germline V gene encodes CDR1 SQVTM and CDR2 ANQGSEA. The V gene end was trimmed by 5 bases and the J gene end by 6 bases; junction bases not matched to a gene: 2. This CDR3 has 11 amino acids. In nucleotides, the CDR3 is TGCAGCGTTATGGACAGGGATGGCTACACCTTC. Its translation is CSVMDRDGYTF.

The chain combines TRBV30 with TRBJ2-7; D is perhaps TRBD1 or TRBD2 (6 bases each). The CDR3 spans 15 residues. Trimming took off 6 bases at V and 1 base at J, with 19 bases between the two ends. The V gene's germline CDR1 is GTSNPN and CDR2 SVGIG (reference sequence). CDR3 bases: TGTGCCTGCGACAAAAACGAGGGGGGTTCCTACGAGCAGTACTTC. This translates into CACDKNEGGSYEQYF.

The V and J genes are TRBV27 and TRBJ1-1; D remains ambiguous. Germline V lookup: CDR1 MNHEY, CDR2 SMNVEV (reference sequence). The CDR3 contains 14 residues. V dropped 8 bases and J dropped 4 bases, with 17 bases sitting between them. This chain's CDR3 is CASSLSLGGTEAFF. CDR3 sequence (DNA): TGTGCCAGCTCCTTAAGCCTTGGAGGCACTGAAGCTTTCTTT.

In this sample, this clone turned up a few times. The chain employs TRBV29-1 and TRBJ1-4; weak D call: TRBD1 (5 bases). The CDR3 spans 12 residues. V shed 4 bases and J shed 6 bases, with 9 bases lying between them. Germline lookup yields CDR1 SQVTM and CDR2 ANQGSEA. The CDR3, as DNA: TGCAGCGTTGCAGGGAATCATGAAAAACTGTTTTTT. Amino acids: CSVAGNHEKLFF.

This clone is a singleton in its sample. The chain has TRBV7-9 and TRBJ2-1, with D possibly matching TRBD1 (5 bases). The CDR3 sequence is 13 residues long. Germline V gene sequence: CDR1 SEHNR, CDR2 FQNEAQ (reference sequence). V lost 5 bases to trimming and J lost 7 bases, with 12 bases between them. The CDR3 protein is CASSPNGQNEQFF. The CDR3 region has the DNA TGTGCCAGCAGCCCGAATGGACAAAATGAGCAGTTCTTC.

The chain uses TRBV30 and TRBJ1-1, with D possibly matching TRBD1 (5 bases). V lost 4 bases to trimming and J lost 2 bases, with 8 bases between them. The CDR3 extends over 12 amino acids. Germline V CDR1 and CDR2: GTSNPN, SVGIG (reference sequence). The CDR3: CAWTGPNTEAFF. The CDR3 DNA follows: TGTGCCTGGACAGGGCCCAACACTGAAGCTTTCTTT.

The chain recombines TRBV7-2 with TRBJ2-1; maybe TRBD2 (6 bases). Trimming removed 2 bases at V and 5 bases at J, with 10 bases between. Germline values: CDR1 SGHTA, CDR2 FQGNSA. The CDR3 length is 14 residues. CDR3 nucleotides: TGTGCCAGCAGCTTACTGGACTACGACAATGAGCAGTTCTTC. Encoded protein: CASSLLDYDNEQFF.

This chain links TRBV5-6 with TRBJ1-2, with 11 bases aligning to TRBD1. The germline V gene has CDR1 SGHDT and CDR2 YYEEEE. J gave up 5 bases and V 6 bases, and 9 bases lay outside the gene matches. The CDR3 covers 15 residues. The CDR3 loop is CASTPSGQGAYGYTF. CDR3 DNA: TGTGCCAGCACCCCCTCCGGACAGGGGGCGTATGGCTACACCTTC.

The V call is TRBV6-6, the J call TRBJ2-3, with D tentatively TRBD2 (7 bases). CDR3 length: 14 amino acids. V was pared by 2 bases and J by 8 bases, with 14 bases between. Germline-derived CDR1 and CDR2 are MNHNY and SVGAGI (reference sequence). The CDR3 sequence: CASSYTRGGGTQYF. In nucleotides, the CDR3 is TGTGCCAGCAGTTACACGAGAGGGGGGGGTACGCAGTATTTT.

The chain carries TRBV6-5 and TRBJ1-2; D gene unclear. Trimming took 0 bases from V and 10 from J, leaving 12 bases between them. The germline CDR1 and CDR2 sequences are MNHEY and SVGAGI. This CDR3 has 13 amino acids. The CDR3 bases are TGTGCCAGCAGTTACTCGAAACTAGCAAACTACACCTTC. It codes for CASSYSKLANYTF.

The chain combines TRBV29-1 with TRBJ2-7, with a weak D call TRBD2 (6 bases). The germline CDR1 and CDR2 sequences are SQVTM and ANQGSEA. With 6 bases removed from V and 6 bases from J, the gap between germline ends came to 12 bases. CDR3 size: 11 residues. The DNA of the CDR3 is TGCAGCGTGCCTCTGGGGGGCGAGCAGTACTTC. Translated: CSVPLGGEQYF.

This chain connects TRBV9 to TRBJ1-2; possible D gene TRBD1, 5 bases. CDR1 and CDR2 from the germline V gene are SGDLS and YYNGEE. V lost 0 bases and J lost 3, with 6 bases in between. This CDR3 is 13 amino acids long. The CDR3 DNA reads as TGTGCCAGCAGCGTAGAGGGGCACTATGGCTACACCTTC. It codes for CASSVEGHYGYTF.

The genes are TRBV29-1 and TRBJ1-2, with TRBD1 as a possible D gene (6 bases). V lost 3 bases and J lost 5, with 16 bases in between. From germline, CDR1 is SQVTM and CDR2 ANQGSEA. The CDR3 consists of 14 residues. CDR3: CSVDGQDGQYGYTF. CDR3 nucleotides: TGCAGCGTTGATGGTCAGGACGGACAGTATGGCTACACCTTC.

This chain links TRBV5-6 with TRBJ2-7; possibly TRBD1 for D (6 bases). V gave up 4 bases and J gave up 5 bases, with 13 bases separating them. The CDR3 runs 13 residues. Germline assignment: CDR1 SGHDT and CDR2 YYEEEE. In nucleotides, the CDR3 is TGTGCCAGCAGCCCACAGGGTACCCACGAGCAGTACTTC. It is translated as CASSPQGTHEQYF. Looking up the rest from reference TRBV5-6 and TRBJ2-7 gives the full variable domain: DAGVTQSPTHLIKTRGQQVTLRCSPKSGHDTVSWYQQALGQGPQFIFQYYEEEERQRGNFPDRFSGHQFPNYSSELNVNALLLGDSALYLCASSPQGTHEQYFGPGTRLTVT.